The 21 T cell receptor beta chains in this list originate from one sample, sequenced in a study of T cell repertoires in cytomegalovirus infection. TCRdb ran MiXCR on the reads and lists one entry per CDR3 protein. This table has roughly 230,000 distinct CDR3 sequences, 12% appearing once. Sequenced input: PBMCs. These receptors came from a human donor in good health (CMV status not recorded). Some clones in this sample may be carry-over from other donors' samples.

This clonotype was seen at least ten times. The CDR3 loop reads CASSKDRQDTEAFF. Written as DNA, the CDR3 is TGTGCCAGCAGCAAAGACAGACAGGACACTGAAGCTTTCTTT. The V and J genes are TRBV7-3 and TRBJ1-1; D might be TRBD1 (6 bases). CDR1 is SGHTA, CDR2 FQGTGA, per germline. V was trimmed by 5 bases and J by 3 bases, leaving 13 bases between them. The CDR3 totals 14 residues.

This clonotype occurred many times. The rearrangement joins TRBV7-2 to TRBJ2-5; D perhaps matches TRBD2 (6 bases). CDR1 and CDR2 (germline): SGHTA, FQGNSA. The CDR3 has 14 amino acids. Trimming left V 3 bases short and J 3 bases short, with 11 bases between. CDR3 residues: CASSFRDLKETQYF. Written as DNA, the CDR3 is TGTGCCAGCAGCTTCCGGGACTTAAAAGAGACCCAGTACTTC.

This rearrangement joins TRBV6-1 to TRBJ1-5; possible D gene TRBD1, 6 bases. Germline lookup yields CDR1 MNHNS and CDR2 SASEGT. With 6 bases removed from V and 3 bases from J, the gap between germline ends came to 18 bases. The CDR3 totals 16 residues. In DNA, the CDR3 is TGTGCCAGCAGAATACTATCAGGGGACACCAATCAGCCCCAGCATTTT. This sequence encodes CASRILSGDTNQPQHF.

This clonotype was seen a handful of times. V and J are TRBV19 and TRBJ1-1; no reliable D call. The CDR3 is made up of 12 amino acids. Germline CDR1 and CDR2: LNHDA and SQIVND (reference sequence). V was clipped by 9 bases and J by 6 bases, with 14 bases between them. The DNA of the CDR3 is TGTGCCAGCCTAGCTGCGGGCGCTGAAGCTTTCTTT. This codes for CASLAAGAEAFF.

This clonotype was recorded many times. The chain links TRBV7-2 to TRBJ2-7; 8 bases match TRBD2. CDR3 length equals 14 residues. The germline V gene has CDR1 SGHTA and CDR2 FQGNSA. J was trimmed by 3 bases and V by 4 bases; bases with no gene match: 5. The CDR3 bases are TGTGCCAGCAGCTACTCGGGGGGGAGCTACGAGCAGTACTTC. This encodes CASSYSGGSYEQYF.

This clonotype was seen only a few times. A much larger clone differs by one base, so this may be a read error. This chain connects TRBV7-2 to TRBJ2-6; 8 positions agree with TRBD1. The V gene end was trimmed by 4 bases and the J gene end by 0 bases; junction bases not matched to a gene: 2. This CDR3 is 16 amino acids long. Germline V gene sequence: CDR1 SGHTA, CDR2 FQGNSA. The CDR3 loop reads CASSWDRSSGANVLTF. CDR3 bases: TGTGCCAGCAGCTGGGACAGGAGCTCTGGGGCCAACGTCCTGACTTTC.

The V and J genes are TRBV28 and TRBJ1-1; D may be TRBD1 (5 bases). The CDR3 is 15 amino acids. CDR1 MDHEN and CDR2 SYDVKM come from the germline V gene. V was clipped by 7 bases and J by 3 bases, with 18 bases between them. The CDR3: CASTPEGTGDTEAFF. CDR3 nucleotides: TGTGCCAGCACCCCGGAAGGTACGGGGGACACTGAAGCTTTCTTT.

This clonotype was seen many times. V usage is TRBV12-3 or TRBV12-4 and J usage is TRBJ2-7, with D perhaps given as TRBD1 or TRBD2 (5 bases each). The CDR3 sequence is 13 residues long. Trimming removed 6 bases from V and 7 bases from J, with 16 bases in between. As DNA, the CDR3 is TGTGCCAGCAGCCGCTTCGAGGGGTGGGAGCAGTACTTC. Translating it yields CASSRFEGWEQYF.

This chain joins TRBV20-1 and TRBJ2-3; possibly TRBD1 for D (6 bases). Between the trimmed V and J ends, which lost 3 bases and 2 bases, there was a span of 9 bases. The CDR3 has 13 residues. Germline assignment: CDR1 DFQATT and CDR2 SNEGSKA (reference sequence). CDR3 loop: CSASRQATDTQYF. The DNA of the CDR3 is TGCAGTGCTAGTAGACAGGCCACAGATACGCAGTATTTT.

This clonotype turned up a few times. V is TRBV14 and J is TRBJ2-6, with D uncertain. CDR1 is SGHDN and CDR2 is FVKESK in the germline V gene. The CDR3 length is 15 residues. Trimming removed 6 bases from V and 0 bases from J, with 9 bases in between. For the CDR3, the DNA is TGTGCCAGCAGTCTCCCCGGCTCTGGGGCCAACGTCCTGACTTTC. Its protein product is CASSLPGSGANVLTF.

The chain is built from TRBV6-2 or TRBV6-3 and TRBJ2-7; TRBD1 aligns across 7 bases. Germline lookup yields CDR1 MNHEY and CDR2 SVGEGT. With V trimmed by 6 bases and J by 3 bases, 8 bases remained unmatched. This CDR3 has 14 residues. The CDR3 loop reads CASRNGQAIYEQYF. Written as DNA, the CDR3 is TGTGCCAGCAGGAATGGACAGGCCATCTACGAGCAGTACTTC.

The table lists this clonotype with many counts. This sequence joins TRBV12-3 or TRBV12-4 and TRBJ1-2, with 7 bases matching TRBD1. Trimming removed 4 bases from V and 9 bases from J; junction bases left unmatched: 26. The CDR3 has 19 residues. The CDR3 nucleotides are TGTGCCAGCAGTTATTTGTTCCCCGGCAGCGGGACAGCCGGCATTAGCTACACCTTC. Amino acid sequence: CASSYLFPGSGTAGISYTF.

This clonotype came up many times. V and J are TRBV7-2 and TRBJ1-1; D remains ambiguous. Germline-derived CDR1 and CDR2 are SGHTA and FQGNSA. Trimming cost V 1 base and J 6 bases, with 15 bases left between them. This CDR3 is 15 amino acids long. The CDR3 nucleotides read TGTGCCAGCAGCTTAGGTGGAGTATCCGGGGCTGAAGCTTTCTTT. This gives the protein CASSLGGVSGAEAFF.

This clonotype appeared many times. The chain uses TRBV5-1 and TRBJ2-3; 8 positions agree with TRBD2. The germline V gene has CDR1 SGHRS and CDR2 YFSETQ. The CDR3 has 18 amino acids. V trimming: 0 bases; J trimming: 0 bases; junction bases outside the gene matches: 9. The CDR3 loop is CASSLAGLERVSTDTQYF. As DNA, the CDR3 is TGCGCCAGCAGCTTGGCGGGACTAGAGAGGGTGAGCACAGATACGCAGTATTTT.

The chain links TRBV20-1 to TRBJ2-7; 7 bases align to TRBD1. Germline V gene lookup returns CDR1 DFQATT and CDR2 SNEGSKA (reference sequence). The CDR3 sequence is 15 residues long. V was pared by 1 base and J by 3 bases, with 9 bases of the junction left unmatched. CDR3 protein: CSARGDRTLGYEQYF. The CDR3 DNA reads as TGCAGTGCTAGAGGGGACAGAACCCTGGGCTACGAGCAGTACTTC.

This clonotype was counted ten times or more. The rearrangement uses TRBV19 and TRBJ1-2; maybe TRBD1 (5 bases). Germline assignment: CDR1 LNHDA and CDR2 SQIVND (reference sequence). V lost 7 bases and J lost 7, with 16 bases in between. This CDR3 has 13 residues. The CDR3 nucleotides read TGTGCCAGTACCCCAGGGTGGTTGGCTGGCTACACCTTC. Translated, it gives CASTPGWLAGYTF.

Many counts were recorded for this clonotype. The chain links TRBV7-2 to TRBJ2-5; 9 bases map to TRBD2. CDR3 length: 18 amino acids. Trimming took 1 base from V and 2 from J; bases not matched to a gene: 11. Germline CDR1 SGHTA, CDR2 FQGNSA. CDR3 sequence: CASSLEPRASGIQETQYF. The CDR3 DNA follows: TGTGCCAGCAGCTTAGAACCACGGGCTAGCGGGATTCAAGAGACCCAGTACTTC.

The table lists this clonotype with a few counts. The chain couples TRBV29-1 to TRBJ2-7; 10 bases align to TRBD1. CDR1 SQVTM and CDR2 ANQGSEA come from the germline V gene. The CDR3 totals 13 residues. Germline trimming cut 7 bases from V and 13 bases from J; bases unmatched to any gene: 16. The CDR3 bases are TGCAGCGCGACCTTTTTCTCCGGGACAGGGGCCTACTTC. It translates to CSATFFSGTGAYF.

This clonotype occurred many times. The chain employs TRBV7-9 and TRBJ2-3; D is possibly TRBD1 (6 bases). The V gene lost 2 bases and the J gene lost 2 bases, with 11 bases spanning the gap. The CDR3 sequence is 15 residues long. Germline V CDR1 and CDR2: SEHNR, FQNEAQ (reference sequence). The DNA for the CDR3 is TGTGCCAGCAGCTTAAGGACAGACCTCACAGATACGCAGTATTTT. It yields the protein CASSLRTDLTDTQYF.

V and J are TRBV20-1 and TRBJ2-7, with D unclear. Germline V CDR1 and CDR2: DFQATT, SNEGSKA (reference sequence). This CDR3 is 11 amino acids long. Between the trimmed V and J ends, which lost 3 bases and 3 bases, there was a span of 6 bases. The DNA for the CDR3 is TGCAGTGCTAGGGCAGACTACGAGCAGTACTTC. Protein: CSARADYEQYF.

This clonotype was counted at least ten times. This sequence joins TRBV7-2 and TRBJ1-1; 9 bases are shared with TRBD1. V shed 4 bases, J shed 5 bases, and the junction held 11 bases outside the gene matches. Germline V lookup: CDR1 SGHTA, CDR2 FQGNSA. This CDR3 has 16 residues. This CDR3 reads CASSSAPGQGGTEAFF. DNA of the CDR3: TGTGCCAGCAGCTCGGCCCCGGGACAGGGCGGGACTGAAGCTTTCTTT.